These T cell receptor beta chains were read from a single sample in a study of identical twins. In TCRdb, the 5' RACE reads were re-called with MiXCR into one record per CDR3 protein. Of approximately 470,000 distinct CDR3 sequences in the sample, 13% to 15% are singletons; the top ten hold more than 0.5%. The sample also formed part of further work on yellow fever vaccine responses in identical twins.

The sample consisted of CD4+ T cells sorted from blood. The receptor set was obtained from a woman between 18 and 30 years old in good health. CDR3s include the opening cysteine and the closing phenylalanine or tryptophan. A D gene is named only where the DNA matches it firmly. Expanded clones get a size class; other rows say once, few or many, or leave the size out.

clone_size: NA; j_call: TRBJ2-1; v_call: TRBV6-5; d_call: TRBD1; cdr3_aa: CASRPNRGEQFF; cdr3_nt: TGTGCCAGCAGACCCAACAGGGGTGAGCAGTTCTTC
clone_size: NA; j_call: TRBJ2-7; v_call: TRBV11-2; d_call: TRBD2; cdr3_aa: CASSSPGLAGGTSSYEQYF; cdr3_nt: TGTGCCAGCAGCTCCCCAGGACTAGCGGGAGGTACAAGCTCCTACGAGCAGTACTTC
clone_size: NA; j_call: TRBJ2-7; v_call: TRBV4-3; d_call: NA; cdr3_aa: CASSQVGRSSYEQYF; cdr3_nt: TGCGCCAGCAGCCAAGTCGGACGGAGCTCCTACGAGCAGTACTTC
clone_size: NA; j_call: TRBJ2-6; v_call: TRBV7-3; d_call: NA; cdr3_aa: CASSPGQLSGANVLTF; cdr3_nt: TGTGCCAGCAGCCCGGGACAACTTTCTGGGGCCAACGTCCTGACTTTC
clone_size: NA; j_call: TRBJ2-3; v_call: TRBV12-3/TRBV12-4; d_call: TRBD2; cdr3_aa: CASSLARGVSGRTDTQYF; cdr3_nt: TGTGCCAGCAGTTTAGCTAGGGGGGTTAGCGGGAGAACGGATACGCAGTATTTT
clone_size: many; j_call: TRBJ2-3; v_call: TRBV5-1; d_call: TRBD1; cdr3_aa: CASSLRTGRTYSTDTQYF; cdr3_nt: TGCGCCAGCAGCCTCCGGACAGGGCGTACATATAGCACAGATACGCAGTATTTT
clone_size: many; j_call: TRBJ2-3; v_call: TRBV10-3; d_call: NA; cdr3_aa: CAIGLTSSTDTQYF; cdr3_nt: TGTGCCATCGGGCTAACCTCTAGCACAGATACGCAGTATTTT
clone_size: many; j_call: TRBJ2-1; v_call: TRBV7-2; d_call: TRBD2; cdr3_aa: CASSRSGGSSYNEQFF; cdr3_nt: TGTGCCAGCAGCCGTAGCGGGGGGAGCTCCTACAATGAGCAGTTCTTC
clone_size: NA; j_call: TRBJ2-7; v_call: TRBV28; d_call: TRBD2; cdr3_aa: CASSLSASGYEQYF; cdr3_nt: TGTGCCAGCAGTTTATCTGCTAGCGGTTACGAGCAGTACTTC
clone_size: few; j_call: TRBJ2-7; v_call: TRBV5-1; d_call: NA; cdr3_aa: CASSLVRVDSYEQYF; cdr3_nt: TGCGCCAGCAGCTTGGTGAGGGTCGACTCCTACGAGCAGTACTTC
clone_size: NA; j_call: TRBJ2-1; v_call: TRBV12-3/TRBV12-4; d_call: NA; cdr3_aa: CASSAGLLSSYNEQFF; cdr3_nt: TGTGCCAGCAGTGCTGGACTTCTCAGCTCCTACAATGAGCAGTTCTTC
clone_size: NA; j_call: TRBJ2-1; v_call: TRBV5-4; d_call: TRBD2; cdr3_aa: CASSFRSGRTSYNEQFF; cdr3_nt: TGTGCCAGCAGCTTTAGGAGCGGGAGGACCTCCTACAATGAGCAGTTCTTC
clone_size: NA; j_call: TRBJ2-2; v_call: TRBV7-9; d_call: NA; cdr3_aa: CASSLGTVDTGELFF; cdr3_nt: TGTGCCAGCAGCTTAGGGACTGTCGACACCGGGGAGCTGTTTTTT
clone_size: few; j_call: TRBJ2-1; v_call: TRBV9; d_call: TRBD2; cdr3_aa: CASSEGLAGGVYEQFF; cdr3_nt: TGTGCCAGCAGCGAGGGACTAGCGGGGGGGGTGTATGAGCAGTTCTTC
clone_size: few; j_call: TRBJ2-5; v_call: TRBV18; d_call: NA; cdr3_aa: CASSPSGPLSGQYF; cdr3_nt: TGTGCCAGCTCACCCTCGGGCCCCCTTTCGGGCCAGTACTTC
clone_size: many; j_call: TRBJ2-4; v_call: TRBV28; d_call: TRBD1; cdr3_aa: CASSLTDRNIQYF; cdr3_nt: TGTGCCAGCAGTTTAACGGACAGGAACATTCAGTACTTC
clone_size: NA; j_call: TRBJ2-1; v_call: TRBV7-8; d_call: TRBD2; cdr3_aa: CASSLAETSGSWNEQFF; cdr3_nt: TGTGCCAGCAGCTTAGCGGAGACTAGCGGGAGTTGGAATGAGCAGTTCTTC
clone_size: NA; j_call: TRBJ2-3; v_call: TRBV5-1; d_call: NA; cdr3_aa: CASSLIPTDTQYF; cdr3_nt: TGCGCCAGCAGCTTGATCCCAACAGATACGCAGTATTTT
clone_size: few; j_call: TRBJ2-5; v_call: TRBV4-2; d_call: NA; cdr3_aa: CASSQDVGPAETQYF; cdr3_nt: TGTGCCAGCAGCCAAGATGTTGGGCCAGCAGAGACCCAGTACTTC
clone_size: NA; j_call: TRBJ2-7; v_call: TRBV7-2; d_call: NA; cdr3_aa: CASSLGGEFYYEQYF; cdr3_nt: TGTGCCAGCAGCTTAGGGGGTGAATTCTACTACGAGCAGTACTTC
clone_size: NA; j_call: TRBJ2-7; v_call: TRBV12-3/TRBV12-4; d_call: NA; cdr3_aa: CASSYGGDAYEQYF; cdr3_nt: TGTGCCAGCAGTTACGGGGGAGACGCCTACGAGCAGTACTTC
clone_size: NA; j_call: TRBJ2-3; v_call: TRBV5-1; d_call: NA; cdr3_aa: CASSLATGLGADTQYF; cdr3_nt: TGCGCCAGCAGCTTGGCGACAGGCCTCGGGGCAGATACGCAGTATTTT
clone_size: few; j_call: TRBJ2-1; v_call: TRBV3-1; d_call: TRBD2; cdr3_aa: CASSLTSGVTYNEQFF; cdr3_nt: TGTGCCAGCAGCTTAACTAGCGGGGTGACCTACAATGAGCAGTTCTTC
clone_size: few; j_call: TRBJ2-1; v_call: TRBV6-2/TRBV6-3; d_call: TRBD2; cdr3_aa: CASSGSGRNYNEQFF; cdr3_nt: TGTGCCAGCAGTGGGAGCGGGAGGAACTACAATGAGCAGTTCTTC
clone_size: NA; j_call: TRBJ2-3; v_call: TRBV4-3; d_call: NA; cdr3_aa: CASSQGDRDFRSTDTQYF; cdr3_nt: TGCGCCAGCAGCCAGGGTGACCGGGACTTTCGAAGCACAGATACGCAGTATTTT
clone_size: NA; j_call: TRBJ1-2; v_call: TRBV27; d_call: TRBD1; cdr3_aa: CASSRTGRNYGYTF; cdr3_nt: TGTGCCAGCAGTCGGACAGGTCGTAACTATGGCTACACCTTC
clone_size: NA; j_call: TRBJ1-5; v_call: TRBV20-1; d_call: NA; cdr3_aa: CSARLGTSYQPQHF; cdr3_nt: TGCAGTGCTAGATTGGGGACCTCTTATCAGCCCCAGCATTTT
clone_size: NA; j_call: TRBJ1-2; v_call: TRBV5-6; d_call: NA; cdr3_aa: CASSLLDRSTWGYTF; cdr3_nt: TGTGCCAGCAGCTTACTCGACAGGTCCACGTGGGGCTACACCTTC
clone_size: NA; j_call: TRBJ2-7; v_call: TRBV12-3/TRBV12-4; d_call: TRBD2; cdr3_aa: CASSLASGRADEQYF; cdr3_nt: TGTGCCAGCAGTTTAGCGAGCGGGAGGGCCGACGAGCAGTACTTC
clone_size: NA; j_call: TRBJ2-1; v_call: TRBV2; d_call: NA; cdr3_aa: CATQQDGTNEQFF; cdr3_nt: TGTGCCACGCAGCAGGACGGGACCAATGAGCAGTTCTTC
clone_size: NA; j_call: TRBJ2-2; v_call: TRBV6-4; d_call: NA; cdr3_aa: CASSDSVGATGELFF; cdr3_nt: TGTGCCAGCAGTGACTCGGTAGGGGCCACCGGGGAGCTGTTTTTT
clone_size: few; j_call: TRBJ2-1; v_call: TRBV3-1; d_call: TRBD2; cdr3_aa: CASSFLAGGIDEQFF; cdr3_nt: TGTGCCAGCAGCTTTCTAGCGGGAGGGATCGATGAGCAGTTCTTC
clone_size: few; j_call: TRBJ2-7; v_call: TRBV10-3; d_call: NA; cdr3_aa: CAISGAEEQYF; cdr3_nt: TGTGCCATCAGTGGGGCAGAAGAGCAGTACTTC
clone_size: NA; j_call: TRBJ2-7; v_call: TRBV20-1; d_call: NA; cdr3_aa: CSARDLSQGNEQYF; cdr3_nt: TGCAGTGCTAGAGATCTCAGTCAGGGTAACGAGCAGTACTTC
clone_size: few; j_call: TRBJ2-3; v_call: TRBV29-1; d_call: TRBD2; cdr3_aa: CSVESRLAGEYDTQYF; cdr3_nt: TGCAGCGTTGAATCTCGACTAGCGGGAGAGTATGATACGCAGTATTTT
clone_size: many; j_call: TRBJ1-2; v_call: TRBV5-6; d_call: NA; cdr3_aa: CASSSPARLEGYTF; cdr3_nt: TGTGCCAGCAGCTCCCCCGCGAGATTGGAGGGCTACACCTTC
clone_size: NA; j_call: TRBJ2-1; v_call: TRBV4-3; d_call: TRBD1; cdr3_aa: CASSQRDRGDNEQFF; cdr3_nt: TGCGCCAGCAGCCAGAGGGACAGGGGGGACAATGAGCAGTTCTTC
clone_size: NA; j_call: TRBJ2-5; v_call: TRBV7-2; d_call: TRBD1; cdr3_aa: CASSRDRGSETQYF; cdr3_nt: TGTGCCAGCAGCAGGGACAGGGGTTCGGAGACCCAGTACTTC
clone_size: few; j_call: TRBJ2-1; v_call: TRBV3-1; d_call: TRBD1; cdr3_aa: CASSQVGQGAGNEQFF; cdr3_nt: TGTGCCAGCAGCCAAGTGGGACAGGGGGCGGGAAATGAGCAGTTCTTC
clone_size: many; j_call: TRBJ2-5; v_call: TRBV5-1; d_call: NA; cdr3_aa: CASGHETQYF; cdr3_nt: TGCGCCAGCGGTCATGAGACCCAGTACTTC
clone_size: NA; j_call: TRBJ2-2; v_call: TRBV6-5; d_call: TRBD1; cdr3_aa: CASSSTFTGGNTGELFF; cdr3_nt: TGTGCCAGCAGTTCTACCTTTACAGGGGGCAACACCGGGGAGCTGTTTTTT
clone_size: NA; j_call: TRBJ2-1; v_call: TRBV20-1; d_call: NA; cdr3_aa: CSAITSLAYNEQFF; cdr3_nt: TGCAGTGCTATTACTAGCCTTGCCTACAATGAGCAGTTCTTC
clone_size: many; j_call: TRBJ1-2; v_call: TRBV7-2; d_call: TRBD1; cdr3_aa: CASSPRQGGYGYTF; cdr3_nt: TGTGCCAGCAGCCCCAGACAGGGAGGCTATGGCTACACCTTC
clone_size: few; j_call: TRBJ2-1; v_call: TRBV5-1; d_call: TRBD2; cdr3_aa: CASSLFLLAGGTGNEQFF; cdr3_nt: TGCGCCAGCAGCTTGTTTCTACTAGCGGGGGGGACGGGCAATGAGCAGTTCTTC
clone_size: NA; j_call: TRBJ2-5; v_call: TRBV6-2/TRBV6-3; d_call: TRBD1; cdr3_aa: CASGQAQETQYF; cdr3_nt: TGTGCCAGTGGACAGGCCCAAGAGACCCAGTACTTC
clone_size: few; j_call: TRBJ2-1; v_call: TRBV9; d_call: TRBD2; cdr3_aa: CASRSGTSGEYNEQFF; cdr3_nt: TGTGCCAGCAGATCCGGGACTAGCGGAGAGTACAATGAGCAGTTCTTC
clone_size: many; j_call: TRBJ2-1; v_call: TRBV5-1; d_call: NA; cdr3_aa: CASSLAVSYNEQFF; cdr3_nt: TGCGCCAGCAGCTTAGCAGTCTCCTACAATGAGCAGTTCTTC
clone_size: NA; j_call: TRBJ2-7; v_call: TRBV20-1; d_call: TRBD2; cdr3_aa: CSAKSGGKVYEQYF; cdr3_nt: TGCAGTGCAAAGAGCGGGGGTAAAGTCTACGAGCAGTACTTC
clone_size: many; j_call: TRBJ2-5; v_call: TRBV20-1; d_call: TRBD1; cdr3_aa: CSARDEGTGQETQYF; cdr3_nt: TGCAGTGCTAGAGATGAGGGGACAGGGCAAGAGACCCAGTACTTC
clone_size: few; j_call: TRBJ2-1; v_call: TRBV5-8; d_call: TRBD2; cdr3_aa: CASSLAGTSGGGNEQFF; cdr3_nt: TGTGCCAGCAGCTTGGCCGGGACTAGCGGGGGGGGCAATGAGCAGTTCTTC
clone_size: few; j_call: TRBJ2-7; v_call: TRBV28; d_call: NA; cdr3_aa: CASVQGFEQYF; cdr3_nt: TGTGCCAGCGTCCAGGGTTTCGAGCAGTACTTC
clone_size: many; j_call: TRBJ2-1; v_call: TRBV5-1; d_call: TRBD2; cdr3_aa: CASSSGTRAFGEQFF; cdr3_nt: TGCGCCAGCAGCTCCGGGACTAGGGCCTTTGGGGAGCAGTTCTTC
clone_size: NA; j_call: TRBJ1-1; v_call: TRBV4-2; d_call: TRBD1; cdr3_aa: CASSLRQGVETEAFF; cdr3_nt: TGTGCCAGCAGCCTTCGACAGGGAGTCGAGACTGAAGCTTTCTTT
clone_size: NA; j_call: TRBJ2-5; v_call: TRBV18; d_call: NA; cdr3_aa: CASSLPGGGAETQYF; cdr3_nt: TGTGCCAGCTCACTGCCCGGAGGGGGTGCAGAGACCCAGTACTTC
clone_size: few; j_call: TRBJ2-3; v_call: TRBV20-1; d_call: TRBD1; cdr3_aa: CSAYGQGARTDTQYF; cdr3_nt: TGCAGTGCTTACGGACAGGGGGCACGCACAGATACGCAGTATTTT
clone_size: NA; j_call: TRBJ2-7; v_call: TRBV5-1; d_call: NA; cdr3_aa: CASSSSGTYYEQYF; cdr3_nt: TGCGCCAGCAGCTCCTCCGGGACATACTACGAGCAGTACTTC
clone_size: many; j_call: TRBJ2-3; v_call: TRBV2; d_call: NA; cdr3_aa: CASSGGTTDTQYF; cdr3_nt: TGTGCCAGCAGTGGCGGGACCACAGATACGCAGTATTTT
clone_size: NA; j_call: TRBJ2-1; v_call: TRBV7-2; d_call: TRBD2; cdr3_aa: CASSYGLAGGNEQFF; cdr3_nt: TGTGCCAGCAGCTACGGACTAGCGGGAGGCAATGAGCAGTTCTTC
clone_size: few; j_call: TRBJ2-5; v_call: TRBV29-1; d_call: NA; cdr3_aa: CSVGSTSETQYF; cdr3_nt: TGCAGCGTTGGATCCACTTCGGAGACCCAGTACTTC